This is a list of T cell receptor beta chains from one sample in a study of control samples from healthy donors and cancer patients. Profiled with immunoSEQ multiplex PCR; TCRdb holds only in-frame clones, not every one. The data contain under 200,000 clones, 96% of them singletons. Sequencing used blood. The receptors shown here come from a woman in her twenties or thirties in good health. Each CDR3 is given with its conserved first and last residue. The D gene is left open where the match is weak. Clone size is shown for a subset of rows, as once, few, many or a class of expanded clone.

v_gene	abundance	j_gene	d_gene	CDR3aa	CDR3nt
TRBV11-3	-	TRBJ2-3	TRBD2	CASSLAGGGTDTQYF	TGTGCCAGCAGCCTAGCGGGAGGCGGCACAGATACGCAGTATTTT
TRBV29-1	-	TRBJ2-3	TRBD2	CSVEDLATSGRTDTQYF	TGCAGCGTTGAAGATTTGGCGACTAGCGGGAGAACAGATACGCAGTATTTT
TRBV4-1	-	TRBJ1-4	-	CASSARGGEKLFF	TGCGCCAGCAGTGCCCGGGGTGGGGAAAAACTGTTTTTT
TRBV9	-	TRBJ2-7	TRBD1	CASSPGTGGGEQYF	TGTGCCAGCAGCCCCGGGACAGGGGGCGGCGAGCAGTACTTC
TRBV7-9	-	TRBJ2-3	TRBD2	CASSSQRERTDTQYF	TGTGCCAGCAGCTCCCAGCGGGAGCGGACAGATACGCAGTATTTT
TRBV29-1	-	TRBJ2-7	-	CSVTETDGYYEQYF	TGCAGCGTAACTGAGACGGACGGGTACTACGAGCAGTACTTC
TRBV6-5	-	TRBJ2-7	TRBD1	CASSPGQASSYEQYF	TGTGCCAGCAGCCCGGGACAGGCGAGCTCCTACGAGCAGTACTTC
TRBV5-1	-	TRBJ2-5	TRBD1	CASSPRTGQETQYF	TGCGCCAGCAGCCCAAGGACAGGCCAAGAGACCCAGTACTTC
TRBV25-1	-	TRBJ2-2	-	CASSRPNTGELFF	TGTGCCAGCTCTAGACCGAACACCGGGGAGCTGTTTTTT
TRBV27	-	TRBJ1-5	-	CASSPWTSNQPQHF	TGTGCCAGCAGTCCCTGGACCTCCAATCAGCCCCAGCATTTT
TRBV28	-	TRBJ2-5	TRBD2	CASAALAGGETQYF	TGTGCCAGCGCCGCCCTAGCGGGGGGGGAGACCCAGTACTTC
TRBV9	-	TRBJ1-2	-	CASSPHDRFGYTF	TGTGCCAGCAGCCCACACGACAGGTTTGGCTACACCTTC
TRBV19	-	TRBJ1-5	TRBD1	CASTFYRGVNQPQHF	TGTGCCAGTACTTTTTACAGGGGAGTCAATCAGCCCCAGCATTTT
TRBV9	once	TRBJ2-1	TRBD2	CASSAGRASYNEQFF	TGTGCCAGCAGCGCAGGGAGGGCCTCCTACAATGAGCAGTTCTTC
TRBV9	-	TRBJ2-3	-	CASSDEGVGADTQYF	TGTGCCAGCAGCGATGAGGGAGTCGGGGCAGATACGCAGTATTTT
TRBV6-5	-	TRBJ1-6	-	CASSLGRNSYNSPLHF	TGTGCCAGCAGTTTGGGACGGAACTCCTATAATTCACCCCTCCACTTT
TRBV6-1	-	TRBJ2-1	-	CASSATAAGIGSNEQFF	TGTGCCAGCAGTGCTACAGCCGCGGGGATTGGTTCCAATGAGCAGTTCTTC
TRBV28	-	TRBJ1-2	-	CASTLGGVGYTF	TGTGCCAGCACCCTGGGGGGGGTTGGCTACACCTTC
TRBV6-5	-	TRBJ1-5	TRBD1	CASGGQDDQPQHF	TGTGCCAGCGGAGGACAGGACGATCAGCCCCAGCATTTT
TRBV12-3/TRBV12-4	-	TRBJ2-3	-	CASRLADTQYF	TGTGCCAGCAGACTTGCAGATACGCAGTATTTT
TRBV4-2	-	TRBJ2-5	TRBD2	CASSRPGGQETQYF	TGTGCCAGCAGCCGCCCGGGGGGGCAAGAGACCCAGTACTTC
TRBV14	-	TRBJ2-1	-	CASSHRGTLGPFF	TGTGCCAGCAGCCACCGCGGGACACTCGGACCGTTCTTC
TRBV2	-	TRBJ2-5	-	CASKGLQETQYF	TGTGCCAGCAAGGGACTCCAAGAGACCCAGTACTTC
TRBV7-2	once	TRBJ1-3	-	CASSLGQPLAGNTIYF	TGTGCCAGCAGCTTAGGGCAGCCGCTGGCTGGAAACACCATATATTTT
TRBV30	-	TRBJ1-3	-	CAWGQSGNTIYF	TGTGCCTGGGGACAGTCTGGAAACACCATATATTTT
TRBV28	-	TRBJ2-7	TRBD1	CASRLTGFDEQYF	TGTGCCAGCAGGCTGACAGGGTTCGACGAGCAGTACTTC
TRBV28	-	TRBJ2-7	TRBD2	CASSFGPAGGPYEQYF	TGTGCCAGCAGTTTCGGGCCAGCGGGAGGGCCTTACGAGCAGTACTTC
TRBV28	-	TRBJ2-3	-	CASSPWLATTTDTQYF	TGTGCCAGCAGCCCTTGGTTGGCAACCACCACAGATACGCAGTATTTT
TRBV15	-	TRBJ2-1	-	CATSSEGTWDSYNEQFF	TGTGCCACCAGCAGCGAGGGGACCTGGGACTCCTACAATGAGCAGTTCTTC
TRBV5-1	-	TRBJ2-7	-	CASSLGGRLSYEQYF	TGCGCCAGCAGCTTGGGGGGCAGACTATCCTACGAGCAGTACTTC
TRBV5-1	-	TRBJ2-1	TRBD1	CASSPGQGSRDNEQFF	TGCGCCAGCAGCCCGGGACAGGGCTCGCGGGACAATGAGCAGTTCTTC
TRBV9	-	TRBJ1-1	-	CASSPRQNTEAFF	TGTGCCAGCAGCCCCCGGCAGAACACTGAAGCTTTCTTT
TRBV6-5	-	TRBJ2-1	TRBD2	CASSHPSGGAIGQFF	TGTGCCAGCAGTCACCCTAGCGGGGGGGCCATCGGGCAGTTCTTC
TRBV19	-	TRBJ2-1	-	CASSIVTPSSYNEQFF	TGTGCCAGTAGTATAGTGACCCCCAGCTCCTACAATGAGCAGTTCTTC
TRBV12-3/TRBV12-4	-	TRBJ1-1	TRBD1	CASSLAGTDEAFF	TGTGCCAGCAGTTTAGCCGGGACAGACGAAGCTTTCTTT
TRBV5-1	-	TRBJ2-1	-	CASSLVGFEQFF	TGCGCCAGCAGCTTGGTCGGGTTTGAGCAGTTCTTC
TRBV5-1	-	TRBJ1-3	TRBD1	CASSLGGTGNAYSGNTIYF	TGCGCCAGCAGCTTGGGGGGGACAGGGAATGCCTACTCTGGAAACACCATATATTTT
TRBV5-1	-	TRBJ1-1	-	CASSLGGFTEAFF	TGCGCCAGCAGCCTGGGGGGGTTCACTGAAGCTTTCTTT
TRBV7-3	-	TRBJ2-2	-	CASSPQGGGKTGELFF	TGTGCCAGCAGCCCCCAGGGAGGGGGAAAGACCGGGGAGCTGTTTTTT
TRBV28	once	TRBJ2-7	-	CASSPWGTSLSYEQYF	TGTGCCAGCAGCCCTTGGGGGACATCGCTCTCCTACGAGCAGTACTTC
TRBV15	-	TRBJ2-5	TRBD1	CATSRAGQGETQYF	TGTGCCACCAGCAGAGCCGGACAGGGAGAGACCCAGTACTTC
TRBV20-1	-	TRBJ1-5	TRBD1	CSASLKRQGAQPQHF	TGCAGTGCTAGTTTGAAGAGACAGGGGGCTCAGCCCCAGCATTTT
TRBV29-1	-	TRBJ1-2	-	CSAGGRGSGYTF	TGCAGCGCCGGGGGGCGGGGAAGCGGCTACACCTTC
TRBV7-8	-	TRBJ1-6	TRBD1	CASSSDRVPNSPLHF	TGTGCCAGCAGCTCGGACAGGGTCCCTAATTCACCCCTCCACTTT
TRBV7-8	-	TRBJ2-6	TRBD1	CASIPRRGGQGATANVLTF	TGTGCCAGCATCCCACGAAGGGGGGGACAGGGGGCGACAGCCAACGTCCTGACTTTC
TRBV24-1	-	TRBJ2-3	TRBD2	CATSDLAGGKDTQYF	TGTGCCACCAGTGATTTGGCGGGGGGTAAGGATACGCAGTATTTT
TRBV5-3	few	TRBJ1-4	-	CARTALGLPNEKLFF	TGTGCCAGAACAGCCCTCGGGCTTCCTAATGAAAAACTGTTTTTT
TRBV4-1	-	TRBJ2-7	TRBD1	CASSQGTGSSYEQYF	TGCGCCAGCAGCCAAGGGACAGGAAGCTCCTACGAGCAGTACTTC
TRBV6-5	-	TRBJ2-3	TRBD2	CASSGLAGTQYF	TGTGCCAGCAGCGGACTAGCGGGCACGCAGTATTTT
TRBV7-9	-	TRBJ2-1	-	CASSMRDSNNEQFF	TGTGCCAGCAGCATGAGGGACTCGAACAATGAGCAGTTCTTC
TRBV2	-	TRBJ1-5	-	CASSEATSQPQHF	TGTGCCAGCAGTGAAGCGACCTCACAACCCCAGCATTTT
TRBV4-1	-	TRBJ1-5	TRBD1	CASSPRRQGDNQPQHF	TGCGCCAGCAGCCCACGACGACAGGGAGACAATCAGCCCCAGCATTTT
TRBV6-1	-	TRBJ2-1	-	CASSDLAASSYNEQFF	TGTGCCAGCAGTGACTTAGCGGCAAGCTCCTACAATGAGCAGTTCTTC
TRBV29-1	once	TRBJ2-1	-	CSVAHNEQFF	TGCAGCGTCGCCCACAATGAGCAGTTCTTC
TRBV28	-	TRBJ2-3	TRBD1	CASSLNLRDSDTDTQYF	TGTGCCAGCAGTTTGAATCTTAGGGACAGCGACACAGATACGCAGTATTTT